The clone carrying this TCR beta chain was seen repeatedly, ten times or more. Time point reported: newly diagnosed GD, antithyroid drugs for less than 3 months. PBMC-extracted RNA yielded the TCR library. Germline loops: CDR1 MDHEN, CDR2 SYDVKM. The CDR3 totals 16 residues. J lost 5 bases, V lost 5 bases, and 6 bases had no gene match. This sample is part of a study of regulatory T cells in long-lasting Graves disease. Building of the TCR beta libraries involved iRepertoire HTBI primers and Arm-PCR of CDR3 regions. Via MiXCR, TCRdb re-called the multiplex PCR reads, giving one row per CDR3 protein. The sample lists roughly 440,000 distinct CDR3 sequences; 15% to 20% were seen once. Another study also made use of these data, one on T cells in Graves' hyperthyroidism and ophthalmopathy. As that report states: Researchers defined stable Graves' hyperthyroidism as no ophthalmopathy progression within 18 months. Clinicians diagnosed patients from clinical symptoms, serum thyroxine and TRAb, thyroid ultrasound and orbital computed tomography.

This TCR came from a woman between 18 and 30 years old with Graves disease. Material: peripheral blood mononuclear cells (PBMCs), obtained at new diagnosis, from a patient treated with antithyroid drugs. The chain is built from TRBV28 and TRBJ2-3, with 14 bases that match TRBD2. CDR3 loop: CASSLGLAGGIDTQYF. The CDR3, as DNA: TGTGCCAGCAGTCTCGGACTAGCGGGAGGTATAGATACGCAGTATTTT.